The 17 T cell receptor beta chains below were found in one sample sequenced in a study of blood T cell repertoires in COVID-19. Generated by immunoSEQ multiplex PCR, the TCRdb table keeps only in-frame clones and is missing some. The sample yields more than 95,000 clones, over 75% seen once. Sequencing input: peripheral blood. The receptors were sampled from a man aged 30 to 39 with COVID-19, enrolled during active disease.

In this sample, this clone turned up once. The V gene is TRBV5-6, the J gene TRBJ1-1; tentatively, D is TRBD1 (6 bases). Trimming left V 6 bases short and J 3 bases short, with 15 bases between. Germline lookup yields CDR1 SGHDT and CDR2 YYEEEE. The CDR3 is made up of 14 amino acids. The chain's CDR3 is CASTRRGSDTEAFF. CDR3 bases: TGTGCCAGCACCCGCAGGGGATCGGACACTGAAGCTTTCTTT.

V gene TRBV28 combines with J gene TRBJ1-4; TRBD1 agrees at 9 bases. The CDR3 consists of 16 residues. The J segment lost 9 bases and the V segment lost 6 bases, leaving 14 bases of the junction unmatched. Per germline, CDR1 MDHEN and CDR2 SYDVKM. This chain's CDR3 is CASRPPRDREGKKLFF. CDR3 bases: TGTGCCAGCAGACCACCAAGGGACAGGGAAGGGAAAAAACTGTTTTTT. The complete variable domain, with remaining parts taken from reference TRBV28 and TRBJ1-4, reads DVKVTQSSRYLVKRTGEKVFLECVQDMDHENMFWYRQDPGLGLRLIYFSYDVKMKEKGDIPEGYSVSREKKERFSLILESASTNQTSMYLCASRPPRDREGKKLFFGSGTQLSVL.

V and J are TRBV28 and TRBJ1-1, with TRBD1 as a possible D gene (6 bases). The CDR3 runs to 13 residues. Germline V gene data show CDR1 as MDHEN and CDR2 as SYDVKM. Trimming took 6 bases from V and 4 from J, leaving 12 bases between them. The CDR3 spells CASRSGVVTEAFF. The CDR3 nucleotides are TGTGCCAGCAGGTCAGGGGTCGTCACTGAAGCTTTCTTT. Supplemented by reference TRBV28 and TRBJ1-1, the full variable domain reads DVKVTQSSRYLVKRTGEKVFLECVQDMDHENMFWYRQDPGLGLRLIYFSYDVKMKEKGDIPEGYSVSREKKERFSLILESASTNQTSMYLCASRSGVVTEAFFGQGTRLTVV.

The CDR3 here is CASSPADEKLFF. The CDR3 nucleotides are TGTGCCAGCAGTCCGGCGGATGAAAAACTGTTTTTT. The chain carries TRBV28 and TRBJ1-4, with D hard to call. Germline V gives CDR1 MDHEN, CDR2 SYDVKM. V was shortened by 5 bases and J by 6 bases, with 7 bases between the two germline ends. CDR3 length: 12 residues.

The chain uses TRBV2 and TRBJ2-7, with 9 bases identical to TRBD1. The CDR3 runs 12 residues. CDR1 and CDR2 from the germline V gene are SNHLY and FYNNEI. The V gene end was trimmed by 6 bases and the J gene end by 8 bases; junction bases not matched to a gene: 5. The CDR3 protein is CASRTHRGQQYF. DNA of the CDR3: TGTGCCAGCAGGACCCACAGGGGGCAGCAGTACTTC. Filled out from reference TRBV2 and TRBJ2-7, the complete variable domain reads EPEVTQTPSHQVTQMGQEVILRCVPISNHLYFYWYRQILGQKVEFLVSFYNNEISEKSEIFDDQFSVERPDGSNFTLKIRSTKLEDSAMYFCASRTHRGQQYFGPGTRLTVT.

The chain couples TRBV6-5 to TRBJ2-7; 10 bases map to TRBD1. CDR1 and CDR2 from the germline V gene are MNHEY and SVGAGI. CDR3 length equals 12 residues. J was trimmed by 3 bases and V by 8 bases; bases with no gene match: 1. CDR3 sequence: CASGTGVYEQYF. DNA for the CDR3: TGTGCCAGCGGGACAGGGGTCTACGAGCAGTACTTC.

This rearrangement joins TRBV12-3 or TRBV12-4 to TRBJ1-3; D call uncertain. This CDR3 comprises 13 residues. The V and J ends lost 11 bases and 5 bases respectively, with 16 bases between them. The CDR3, as DNA: TGTGCCGGACTTTCCGGCGTCAGAAACACCATATATTTT. It codes for CAGLSGVRNTIYF.

The rearrangement uses TRBV7-2 and TRBJ1-2; D call uncertain. The CDR3 is 14 residues long. The germline gives CDR1 SGHTA, CDR2 FQGNSA. V dropped 1 base and J dropped 5 bases, with 11 bases sitting between them. CDR3: CASSLVAGGYGYTF. The CDR3 DNA follows: TGTGCCAGCAGCTTAGTGGCAGGTGGATATGGCTACACCTTC. The full variable domain, with the rest looked up from reference TRBV7-2 and TRBJ1-2, is GAGVSQSPSNKVTEKGKDVELRCDPISGHTALYWYRQSLGQGLEFLIYFQGNSAPDKSGLPSDRFSAERTGGSVSTLTIQRTQQEDSAVYLCASSLVAGGYGYTFGSGTRLTVV.

J is TRBJ1-1 and V is TRBV7-9, with TRBD1 as a possible D gene (6 bases). The germline V and J ends were trimmed by 5 bases and 4 bases, with 17 bases remaining between them. This CDR3 comprises 15 residues. Germline CDR1 and CDR2: SEHNR and FQNEAQ (reference sequence). The CDR3 here is CASSRFGEGGTEAFF. CDR3 DNA: TGTGCCAGCAGCCGGTTCGGGGAAGGGGGCACTGAAGCTTTCTTT.

The CDR3 DNA follows: TGTGCCAGCAGTAAAGACAGGGGGCGCTTAGATACGCAGTATTTT. This sequence encodes CASSKDRGRLDTQYF. The chain employs TRBV2 and TRBJ2-3; 10 bases are a match to TRBD1. The CDR3 totals 15 residues. The V and J ends lost 5 bases and 5 bases, in that order; junction bases with no gene match: 7. Germline V gene data show CDR1 as SNHLY and CDR2 as FYNNEI.

The chain has TRBV29-1 and TRBJ2-7; 8 bases are shared with TRBD1. This CDR3 region has 16 residues. With V trimmed by 6 bases and J by 0 bases, 13 bases remained unmatched. CDR1 is SQVTM and CDR2 is ANQGSEA in the germline V gene. In DNA, the CDR3 is TGCAGCGTGTTACCTCAGGGACAGGAGACCTCCTACGAGCAGTACTTC. Translated: CSVLPQGQETSYEQYF.

CDR3: CASRYQATEKLFF. The CDR3 nucleotides are TGTGCCAGCAGGTATCAGGCAACTGAAAAACTGTTTTTT. The chain recombines TRBV2 with TRBJ1-4; D gene unclear. Germline V lookup: CDR1 SNHLY, CDR2 FYNNEI. V was pared by 6 bases and J by 7 bases, with 12 bases between. This CDR3 contains 13 residues.

J is TRBJ2-2 and V is TRBV6-5; TRBD1 might be the D (5 bases). V was pared by 0 bases and J by 5 bases, with 7 bases between. Germline CDR1 is MNHEY and CDR2 is SVGAGI. The CDR3 spans 14 residues. The DNA of the CDR3 is TGTGCCAGCAGTTACTCCCCAGGGACCGGGGAGCTGTTTTTT. It encodes CASSYSPGTGELFF.

CDR3 region: CASSPSTSSYNEQFF. The CDR3 bases are TGTGCCAGCAGCCCCTCGACTTCCTCCTACAATGAGCAGTTCTTC. J is TRBJ2-1 and V is TRBV11-3; D not resolved. This CDR3 has 15 residues. Germline V gene data show CDR1 as SGHNT and CDR2 as YENEEA. V was pared by 5 bases and J by 0 bases, with 11 bases between.

V usage is TRBV24-1 and J usage is TRBJ2-3; D is unclear. This CDR3 region has 13 residues. V was cut by 3 bases and J by 0 bases, with 3 bases left in between. From germline, CDR1 is KGHDR and CDR2 SFDVKD. CDR3 sequence: CATSDPSTDTQYF. In nucleotides, the CDR3 is TGTGCCACCAGTGATCCTAGCACAGATACGCAGTATTTT.

The chain combines TRBV6-5 with TRBJ2-7; tentative D call: TRBD1 (7 bases). Trimming cost V 8 bases and J 4 bases, with 15 bases left between them. The CDR3 covers 13 residues. In germline, CDR1 is MNHEY, CDR2 SVGAGI. CDR3 sequence reads: CASHGGGGYEQYF. CDR3 sequence (DNA): TGTGCCAGCCATGGAGGGGGCGGTTACGAGCAGTACTTC.

V gene TRBV28 combines with J gene TRBJ2-7; possibly TRBD1 for D (8 bases). The CDR3 runs 16 residues. V dropped 3 bases and J dropped 5 bases, with 20 bases sitting between them. Germline CDR1 MDHEN, CDR2 SYDVKM. The CDR3: CASSFGGAGQDNEQYF. In DNA form, the CDR3 reads TGTGCCAGCAGTTTTGGAGGAGCGGGACAGGACAACGAGCAGTACTTC.